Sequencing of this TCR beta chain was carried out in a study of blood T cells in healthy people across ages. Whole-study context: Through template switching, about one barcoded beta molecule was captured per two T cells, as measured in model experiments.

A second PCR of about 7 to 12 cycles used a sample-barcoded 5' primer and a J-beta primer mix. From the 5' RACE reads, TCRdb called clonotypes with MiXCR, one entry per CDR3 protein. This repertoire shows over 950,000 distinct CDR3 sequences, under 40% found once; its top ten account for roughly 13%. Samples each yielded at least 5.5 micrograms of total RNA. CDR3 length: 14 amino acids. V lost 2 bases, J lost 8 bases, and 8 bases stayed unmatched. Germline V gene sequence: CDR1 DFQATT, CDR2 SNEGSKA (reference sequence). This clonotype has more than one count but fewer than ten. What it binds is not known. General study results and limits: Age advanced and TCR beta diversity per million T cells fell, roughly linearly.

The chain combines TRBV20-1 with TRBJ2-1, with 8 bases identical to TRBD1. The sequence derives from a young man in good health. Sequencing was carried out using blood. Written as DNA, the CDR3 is TGCAGTGCTAGATGGAACAGGGGGGAGGATGAGCAGTTCTTC. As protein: CSARWNRGEDEQFF.